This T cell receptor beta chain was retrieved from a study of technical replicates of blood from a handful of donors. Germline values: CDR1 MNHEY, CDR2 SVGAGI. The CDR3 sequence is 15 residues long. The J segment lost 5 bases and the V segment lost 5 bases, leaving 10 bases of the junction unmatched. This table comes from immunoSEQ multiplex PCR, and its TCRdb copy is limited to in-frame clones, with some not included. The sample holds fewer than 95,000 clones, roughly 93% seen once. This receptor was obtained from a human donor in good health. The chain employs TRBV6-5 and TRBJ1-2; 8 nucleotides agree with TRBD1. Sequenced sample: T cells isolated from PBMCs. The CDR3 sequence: CASSTWGTGTYGYTF. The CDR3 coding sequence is TGTGCCAGCAGTACGTGGGGGACAGGCACTTATGGCTACACCTTC.